This TCR beta chain was recorded in a study of OX40 agonist ivuxolimab in advanced cancers. The data were produced by immunoSEQ multiplex PCR, yet TCRdb's version contains in-frame clones alone and is incomplete. The sample includes tens of thousands of clones, under 85% of them seen just once. The germline CDR1 and CDR2 sequences are MNHEY and SMNVEV (reference sequence). The CDR3 loop spans 19 amino acids. Trimming took 3 bases from V and 0 from J; bases not matched to a gene: 7. The sequences come from CD4+ or CD8+ T cells sorted from blood, collected in a trial of the OX40 agonist ivuxolimab. The clonotype originates from an adult with an advanced solid tumor such as melanoma, head and neck, liver or kidney cancer. The rearrangement links TRBV27 to TRBJ2-6; 11 nucleotides match TRBD1. CDR3 sequence (DNA): TGTGCCAGCAGTTTGATGGACAGGGGGCCTCCCTCTGGGGCCAACGTCCTGACTTTC. Protein product: CASSLMDRGPPSGANVLTF.